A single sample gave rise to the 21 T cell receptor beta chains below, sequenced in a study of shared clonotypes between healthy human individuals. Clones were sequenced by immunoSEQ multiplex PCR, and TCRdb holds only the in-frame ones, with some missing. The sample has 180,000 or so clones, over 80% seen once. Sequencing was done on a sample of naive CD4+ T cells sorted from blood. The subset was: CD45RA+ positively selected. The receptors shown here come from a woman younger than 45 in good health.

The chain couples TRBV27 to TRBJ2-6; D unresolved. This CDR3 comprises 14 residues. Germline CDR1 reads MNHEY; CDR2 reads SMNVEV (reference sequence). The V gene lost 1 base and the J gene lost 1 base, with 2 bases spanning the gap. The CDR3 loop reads CASSLFSGANVLTF. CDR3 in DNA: TGTGCCAGCAGTTTATTTTCTGGGGCCAACGTCCTGACTTTC.

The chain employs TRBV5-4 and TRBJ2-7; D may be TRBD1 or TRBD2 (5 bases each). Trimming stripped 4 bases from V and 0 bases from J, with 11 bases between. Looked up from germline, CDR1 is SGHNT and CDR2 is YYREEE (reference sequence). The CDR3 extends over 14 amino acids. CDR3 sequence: CASSDGTGSYEQYF. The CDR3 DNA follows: TGTGCCAGCAGCGACGGGACGGGCTCCTACGAGCAGTACTTC.

The CDR3 nucleotides are TGCGCCAGCAGCCAAGGGGGAGTGGGAGGAAACACCATATATTTT. Protein product: CASSQGGVGGNTIYF. This chain joins TRBV4-1 and TRBJ1-3, with D uncertain. The germline CDR1 and CDR2 sequences are MGHRA and YSYEKL. The CDR3 spans 15 residues. V was clipped by 1 base and J by 4 bases, with 11 bases between them.

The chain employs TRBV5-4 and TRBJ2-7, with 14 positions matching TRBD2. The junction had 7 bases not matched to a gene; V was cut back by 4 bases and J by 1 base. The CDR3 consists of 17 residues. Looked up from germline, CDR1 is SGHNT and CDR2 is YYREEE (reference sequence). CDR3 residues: CASSPGLAGGPSYEQYF. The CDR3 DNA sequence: TGTGCCAGCAGCCCAGGACTAGCGGGAGGACCTTCCTACGAGCAGTACTTC.

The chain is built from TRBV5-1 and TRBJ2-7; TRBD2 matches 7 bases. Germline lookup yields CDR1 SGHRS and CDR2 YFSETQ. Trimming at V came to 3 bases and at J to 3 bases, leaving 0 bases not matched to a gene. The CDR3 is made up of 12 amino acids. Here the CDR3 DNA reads TGCGCCAGCAGCTGGGACTACTACGAGCAGTACTTC. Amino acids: CASSWDYYEQYF.

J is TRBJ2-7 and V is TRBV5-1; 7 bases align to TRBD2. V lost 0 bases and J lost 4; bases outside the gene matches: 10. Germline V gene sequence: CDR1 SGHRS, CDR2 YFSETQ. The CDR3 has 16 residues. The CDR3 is CASSLALSGMDYEQYF. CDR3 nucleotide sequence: TGCGCCAGCAGCTTGGCCCTAAGCGGGATGGATTACGAGCAGTACTTC. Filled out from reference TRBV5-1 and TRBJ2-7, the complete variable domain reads KAGVTQTPRYLIKTRGQQVTLSCSPISGHRSVSWYQQTPGQGLQFLFEYFSETQRNKGNFPGRFSGRQFSNSRSEMNVSTLELGDSALYLCASSLALSGMDYEQYFGPGTRLTVT.

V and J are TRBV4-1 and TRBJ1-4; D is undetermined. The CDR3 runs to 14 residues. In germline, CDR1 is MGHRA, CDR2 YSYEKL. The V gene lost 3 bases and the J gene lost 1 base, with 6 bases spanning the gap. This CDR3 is CASSQRITNEKLFF. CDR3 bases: TGCGCCAGCAGCCAGAGAATAACTAATGAAAAACTGTTTTTT.

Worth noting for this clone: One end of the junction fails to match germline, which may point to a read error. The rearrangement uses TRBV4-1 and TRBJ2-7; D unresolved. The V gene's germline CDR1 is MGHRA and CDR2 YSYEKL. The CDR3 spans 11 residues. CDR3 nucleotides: TGTGCCAGCAGCAACGCCTACGAGCAGTACTTC. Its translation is CASSNAYEQYF.

For the CDR3, the DNA is TGTGCCAGTAGTAGTTCAGGTTTGACTGAGCAGTTCTTC. Translated, it gives CASSSSGLTEQFF. The rearrangement links TRBV19 to TRBJ2-1; D is undetermined. From germline, CDR1 is LNHDA and CDR2 SQIVND (reference sequence). V was pared by 4 bases and J by 9 bases, with 13 bases between. There are 13 residues in the CDR3.

This chain's CDR3 is CASSQVTAQNTGELFF. CDR3 nucleotides: TGTGCCAGCAGCCAAGTTACGGCACAGAACACCGGGGAGCTGTTTTTT. V gene TRBV14 combines with J gene TRBJ2-2; no clear D. Germline V gene data show CDR1 as SGHDN and CDR2 as FVKESK. CDR3 length equals 16 residues. V was clipped by 1 base and J by 1 base, with 10 bases between them.

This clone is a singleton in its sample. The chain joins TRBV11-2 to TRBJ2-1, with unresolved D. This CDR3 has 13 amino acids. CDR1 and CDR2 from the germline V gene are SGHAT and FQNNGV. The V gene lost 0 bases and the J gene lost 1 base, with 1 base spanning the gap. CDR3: CASSLESYNEQFF. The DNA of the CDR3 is TGTGCCAGCAGCTTAGAGTCCTACAATGAGCAGTTCTTC.

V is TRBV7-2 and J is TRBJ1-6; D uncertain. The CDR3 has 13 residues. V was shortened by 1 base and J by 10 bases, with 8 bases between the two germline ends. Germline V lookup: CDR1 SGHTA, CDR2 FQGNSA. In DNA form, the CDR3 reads TGTGCCAGCAGCTTAGACCTCGGGTCACCCCTCCACTTT. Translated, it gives CASSLDLGSPLHF.

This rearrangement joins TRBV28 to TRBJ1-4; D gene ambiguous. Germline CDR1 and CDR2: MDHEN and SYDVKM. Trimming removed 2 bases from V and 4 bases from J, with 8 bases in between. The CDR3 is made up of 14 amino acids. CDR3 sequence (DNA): TGTGCCAGCAGTTTAGATCAACATAATGAAAAACTGTTTTTT. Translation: CASSLDQHNEKLFF. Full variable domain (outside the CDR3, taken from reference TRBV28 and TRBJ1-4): DVKVTQSSRYLVKRTGEKVFLECVQDMDHENMFWYRQDPGLGLRLIYFSYDVKMKEKGDIPEGYSVSREKKERFSLILESASTNQTSMYLCASSLDQHNEKLFFGSGTQLSVL.

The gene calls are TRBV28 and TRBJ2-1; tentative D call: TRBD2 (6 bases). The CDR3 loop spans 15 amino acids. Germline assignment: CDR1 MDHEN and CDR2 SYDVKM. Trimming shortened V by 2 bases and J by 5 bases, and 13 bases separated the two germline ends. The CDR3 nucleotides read TGTGCCAGCAGTTTAGAAGCTAGCGTAGACAATGAGCAGTTCTTC. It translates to CASSLEASVDNEQFF.

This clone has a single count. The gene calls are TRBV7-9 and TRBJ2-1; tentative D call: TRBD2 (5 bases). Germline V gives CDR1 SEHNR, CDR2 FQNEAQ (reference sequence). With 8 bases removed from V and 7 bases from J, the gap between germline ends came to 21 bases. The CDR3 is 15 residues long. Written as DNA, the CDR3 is TGTGCCAGCGAACTTTTAGGAGCGGTAGCAAATGAGCAGTTCTTC. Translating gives CASELLGAVANEQFF. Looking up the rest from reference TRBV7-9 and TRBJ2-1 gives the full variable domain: DTGVSQNPRHKITKRGQNVTFRCDPISEHNRLYWYRQTLGQGPEFLTYFQNEAQLEKSRLLSDRFSAERPKGSFSTLEIQRTEQGDSAMYLCASELLGAVANEQFFGPGTRLTVL.

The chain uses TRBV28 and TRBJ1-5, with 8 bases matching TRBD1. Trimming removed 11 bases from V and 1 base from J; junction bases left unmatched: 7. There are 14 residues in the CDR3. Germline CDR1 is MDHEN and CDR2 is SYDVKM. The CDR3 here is CAGRDRGSNQPQHF. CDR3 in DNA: TGTGCCGGGAGAGACAGGGGAAGCAATCAGCCCCAGCATTTT.

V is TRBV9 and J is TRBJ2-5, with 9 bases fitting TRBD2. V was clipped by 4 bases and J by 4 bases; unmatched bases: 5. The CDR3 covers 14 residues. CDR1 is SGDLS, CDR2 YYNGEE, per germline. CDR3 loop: CASSSASGAETQYF. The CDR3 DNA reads TGTGCCAGCAGCTCCGCTAGCGGGGCAGAGACCCAGTACTTC. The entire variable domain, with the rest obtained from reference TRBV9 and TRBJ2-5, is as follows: DSGVTQTPKHLITATGQRVTLRCSPRSGDLSVYWYQQSLDQGLQFLIQYYNGEERAKGNILERFSAQQFPDLHSELNLSSLELGDSALYFCASSSASGAETQYFGPGTRLLVL.

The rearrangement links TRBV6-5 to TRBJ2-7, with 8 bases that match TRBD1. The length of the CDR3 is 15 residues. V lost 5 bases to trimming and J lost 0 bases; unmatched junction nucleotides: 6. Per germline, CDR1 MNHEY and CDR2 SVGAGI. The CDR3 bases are TGTGCCAGCAGTGCCGGACAGGGTTTCTCCTACGAGCAGTACTTC. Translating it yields CASSAGQGFSYEQYF.

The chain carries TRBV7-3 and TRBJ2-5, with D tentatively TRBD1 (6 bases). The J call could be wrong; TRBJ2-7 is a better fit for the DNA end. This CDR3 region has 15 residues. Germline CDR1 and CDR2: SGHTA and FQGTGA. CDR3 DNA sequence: TGTGCCAGCAGCTTGGGGACACCTAAGTCCTACGAGCAGTACTTC. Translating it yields CASSLGTPKSYEQYF.

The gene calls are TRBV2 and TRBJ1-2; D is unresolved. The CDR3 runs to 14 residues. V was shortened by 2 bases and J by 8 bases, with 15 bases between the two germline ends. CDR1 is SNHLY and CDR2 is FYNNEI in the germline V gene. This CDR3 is CASSETVATGGYTF. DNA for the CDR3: TGTGCCAGCAGTGAAACAGTCGCAACGGGCGGCTACACCTTC.

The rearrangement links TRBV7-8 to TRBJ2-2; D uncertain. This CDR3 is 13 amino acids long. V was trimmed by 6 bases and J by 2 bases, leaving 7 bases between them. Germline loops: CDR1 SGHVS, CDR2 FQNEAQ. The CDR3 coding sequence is TGTGCCAGCAGAGCAATAAACACCGGGGAGCTGTTTTTT. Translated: CASRAINTGELFF.